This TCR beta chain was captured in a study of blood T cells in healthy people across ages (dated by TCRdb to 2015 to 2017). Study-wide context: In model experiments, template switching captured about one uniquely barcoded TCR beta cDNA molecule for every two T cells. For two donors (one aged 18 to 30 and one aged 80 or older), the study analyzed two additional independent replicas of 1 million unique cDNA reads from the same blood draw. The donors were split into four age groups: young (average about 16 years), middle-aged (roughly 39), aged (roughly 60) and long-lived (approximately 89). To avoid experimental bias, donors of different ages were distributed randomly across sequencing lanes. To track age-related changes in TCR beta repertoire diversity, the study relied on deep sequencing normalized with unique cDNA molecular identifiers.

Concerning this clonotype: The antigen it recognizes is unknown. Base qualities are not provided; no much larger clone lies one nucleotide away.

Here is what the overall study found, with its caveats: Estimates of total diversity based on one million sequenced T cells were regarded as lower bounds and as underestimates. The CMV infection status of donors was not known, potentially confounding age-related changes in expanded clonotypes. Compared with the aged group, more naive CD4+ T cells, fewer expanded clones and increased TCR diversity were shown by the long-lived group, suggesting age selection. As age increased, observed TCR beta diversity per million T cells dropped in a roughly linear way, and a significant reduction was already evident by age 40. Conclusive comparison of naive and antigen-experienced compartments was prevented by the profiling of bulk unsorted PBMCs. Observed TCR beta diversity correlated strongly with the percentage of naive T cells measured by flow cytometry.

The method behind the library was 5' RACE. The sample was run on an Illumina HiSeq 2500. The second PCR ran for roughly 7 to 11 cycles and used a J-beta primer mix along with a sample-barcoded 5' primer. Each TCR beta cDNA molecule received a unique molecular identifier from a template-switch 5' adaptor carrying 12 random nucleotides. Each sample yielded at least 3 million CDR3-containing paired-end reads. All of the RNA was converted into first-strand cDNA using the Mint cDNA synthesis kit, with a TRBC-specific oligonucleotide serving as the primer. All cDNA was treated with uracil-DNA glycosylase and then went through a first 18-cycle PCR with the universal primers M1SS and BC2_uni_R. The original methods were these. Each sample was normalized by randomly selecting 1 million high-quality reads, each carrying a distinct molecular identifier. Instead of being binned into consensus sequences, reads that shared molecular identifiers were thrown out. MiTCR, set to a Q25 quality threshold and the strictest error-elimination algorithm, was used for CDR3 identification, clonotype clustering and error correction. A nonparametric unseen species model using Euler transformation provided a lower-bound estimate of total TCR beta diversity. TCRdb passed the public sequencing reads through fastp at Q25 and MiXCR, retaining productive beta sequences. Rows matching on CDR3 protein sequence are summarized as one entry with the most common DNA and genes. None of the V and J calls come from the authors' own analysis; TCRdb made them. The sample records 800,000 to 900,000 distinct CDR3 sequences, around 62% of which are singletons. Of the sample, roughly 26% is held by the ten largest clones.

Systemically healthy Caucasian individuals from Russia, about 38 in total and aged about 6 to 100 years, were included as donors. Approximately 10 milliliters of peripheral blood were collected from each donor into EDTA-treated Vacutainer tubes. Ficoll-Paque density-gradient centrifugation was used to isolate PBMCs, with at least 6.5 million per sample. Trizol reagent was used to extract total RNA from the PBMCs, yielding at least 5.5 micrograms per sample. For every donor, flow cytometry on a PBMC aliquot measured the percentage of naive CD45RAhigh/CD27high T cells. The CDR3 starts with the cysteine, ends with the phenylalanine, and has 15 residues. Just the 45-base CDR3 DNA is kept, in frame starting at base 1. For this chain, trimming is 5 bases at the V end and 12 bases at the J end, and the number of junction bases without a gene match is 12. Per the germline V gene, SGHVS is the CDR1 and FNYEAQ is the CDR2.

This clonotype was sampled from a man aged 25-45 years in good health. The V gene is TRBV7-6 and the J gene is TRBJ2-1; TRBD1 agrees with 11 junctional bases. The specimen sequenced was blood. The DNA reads TGTGCCAGCAGCACCGGGACAGGGGGGGGAAGGTCGCAGTTCTTC. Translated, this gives CASSTGTGGGRSQFF.